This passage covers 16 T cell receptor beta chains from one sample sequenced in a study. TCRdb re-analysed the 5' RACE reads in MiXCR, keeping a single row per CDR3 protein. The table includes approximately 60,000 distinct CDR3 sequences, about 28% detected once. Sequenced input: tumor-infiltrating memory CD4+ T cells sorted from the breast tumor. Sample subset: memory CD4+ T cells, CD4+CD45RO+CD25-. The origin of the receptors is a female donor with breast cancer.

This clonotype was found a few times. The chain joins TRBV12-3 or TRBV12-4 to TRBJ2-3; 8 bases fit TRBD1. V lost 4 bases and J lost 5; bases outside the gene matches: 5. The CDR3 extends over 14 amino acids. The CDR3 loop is CASSSSDRGDTQYF. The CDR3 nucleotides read TGTGCCAGCAGTTCTTCTGACAGGGGAGATACGCAGTATTTT.

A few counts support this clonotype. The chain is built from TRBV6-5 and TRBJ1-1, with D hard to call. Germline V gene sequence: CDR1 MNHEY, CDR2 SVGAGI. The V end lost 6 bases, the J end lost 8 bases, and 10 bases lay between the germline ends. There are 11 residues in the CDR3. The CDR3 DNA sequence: TGTGCCAGCAGCCGGGGTAGGGAAGCTTTCTTT. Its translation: CASSRGREAFF.

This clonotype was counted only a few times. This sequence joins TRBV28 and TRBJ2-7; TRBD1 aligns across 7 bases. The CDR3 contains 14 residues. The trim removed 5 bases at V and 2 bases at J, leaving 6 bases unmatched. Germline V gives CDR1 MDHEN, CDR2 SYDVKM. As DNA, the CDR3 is TGTGCCAGCAGTCCTACAGGGGTTACCTACGAGCAGTACTTC. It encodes CASSPTGVTYEQYF.

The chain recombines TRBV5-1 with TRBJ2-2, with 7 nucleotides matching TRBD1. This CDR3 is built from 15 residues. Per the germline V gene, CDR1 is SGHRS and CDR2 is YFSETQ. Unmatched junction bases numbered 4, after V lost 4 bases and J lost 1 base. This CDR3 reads CASSARTGNTGELFF. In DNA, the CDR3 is TGCGCCAGCAGCGCAAGGACAGGGAACACCGGGGAGCTGTTTTTT.

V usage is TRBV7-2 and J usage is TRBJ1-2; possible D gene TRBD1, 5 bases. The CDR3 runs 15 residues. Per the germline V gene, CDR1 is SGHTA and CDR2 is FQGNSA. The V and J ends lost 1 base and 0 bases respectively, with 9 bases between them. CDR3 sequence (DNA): TGTGCCAGCAGCTTAGTAGGGGATCCTAACTATGGCTACACCTTC. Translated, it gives CASSLVGDPNYGYTF.

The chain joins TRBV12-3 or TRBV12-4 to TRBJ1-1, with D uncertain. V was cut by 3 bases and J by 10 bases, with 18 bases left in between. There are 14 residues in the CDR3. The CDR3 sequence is CASSFKGWGTSAFF. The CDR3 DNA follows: TGTGCCAGCAGTTTCAAGGGTTGGGGAACTTCAGCTTTCTTT.

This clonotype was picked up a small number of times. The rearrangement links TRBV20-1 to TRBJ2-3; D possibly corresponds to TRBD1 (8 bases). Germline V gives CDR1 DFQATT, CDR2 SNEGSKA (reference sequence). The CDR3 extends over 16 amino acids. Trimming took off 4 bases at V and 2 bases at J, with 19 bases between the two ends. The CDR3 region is CSATRHRGGSTDTQYF. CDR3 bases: TGCAGTGCTACGCGTCACAGGGGGGGGTCCACAGATACGCAGTATTTT.

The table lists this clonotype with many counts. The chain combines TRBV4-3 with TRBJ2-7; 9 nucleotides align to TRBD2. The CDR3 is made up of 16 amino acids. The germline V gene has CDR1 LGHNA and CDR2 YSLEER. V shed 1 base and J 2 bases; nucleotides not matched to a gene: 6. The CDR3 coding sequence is TGCGCCAGCAGCCAAGGAGTCAGCGGGAGGACCTACGAGCAGTACTTC. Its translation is CASSQGVSGRTYEQYF.

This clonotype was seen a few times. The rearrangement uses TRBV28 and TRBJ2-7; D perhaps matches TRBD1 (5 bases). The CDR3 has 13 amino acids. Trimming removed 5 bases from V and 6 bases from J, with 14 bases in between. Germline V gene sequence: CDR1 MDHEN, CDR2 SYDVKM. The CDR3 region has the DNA TGTGCCAGCAGTGCGGCCCAACAGGTCGAGCAGTACTTC. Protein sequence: CASSAAQQVEQYF.

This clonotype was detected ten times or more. The DNA of the CDR3 is TGCGCCAGCAGCCCGACTAGCGGGAGGGTGGATGAGCAGTTCTTC. Translation: CASSPTSGRVDEQFF. This sequence joins TRBV5-1 and TRBJ2-1, with 14 positions matching TRBD2. V trimming: 4 bases; J trimming: 8 bases; junction bases outside the gene matches: 5. CDR1 and CDR2 (germline): SGHRS, YFSETQ. The CDR3 covers 15 residues. The whole variable domain, remainder taken from reference TRBV5-1 and TRBJ2-1, is KAGVTQTPRYLIKTRGQQVTLSCSPISGHRSVSWYQQTPGQGLQFLFEYFSETQRNKGNFPGRFSGRQFSNSRSEMNVSTLELGDSALYLCASSPTSGRVDEQFFGPGTRLTVL.

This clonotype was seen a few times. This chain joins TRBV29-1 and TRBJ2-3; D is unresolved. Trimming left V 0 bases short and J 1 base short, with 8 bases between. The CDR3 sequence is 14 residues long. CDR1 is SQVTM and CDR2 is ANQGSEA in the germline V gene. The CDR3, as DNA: TGCAGCGTTGAAGAAGGACCAGGCACAGATACGCAGTATTTT. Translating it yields CSVEEGPGTDTQYF.

In DNA, the CDR3 is TGTGCCAGCAGCCGGGACGGCTCGAATGGCTACACCTTC. Translation gives CASSRDGSNGYTF. The chain links TRBV12-3 or TRBV12-4 to TRBJ1-2, with D possibly TRBD1 on 5 matching bases. The CDR3 is made up of 13 amino acids. The ends were cut back, 6 bases at V and 6 bases at J, with 14 bases in the middle.

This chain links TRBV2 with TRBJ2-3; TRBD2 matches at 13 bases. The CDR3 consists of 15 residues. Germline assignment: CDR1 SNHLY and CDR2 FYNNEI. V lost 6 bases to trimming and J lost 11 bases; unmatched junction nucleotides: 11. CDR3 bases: TGTGCCAGCAGAGCCGGGACTAGCGGGGACAGTGAGCAGTATTTT. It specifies CASRAGTSGDSEQYF.

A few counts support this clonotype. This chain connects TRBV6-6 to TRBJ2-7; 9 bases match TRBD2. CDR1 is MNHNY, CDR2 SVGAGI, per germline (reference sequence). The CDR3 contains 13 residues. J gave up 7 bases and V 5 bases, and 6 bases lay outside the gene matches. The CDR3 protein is CASSRSGSSEQYF. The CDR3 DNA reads TGTGCCAGCAGTCGTAGCGGGAGCTCTGAGCAGTACTTC.

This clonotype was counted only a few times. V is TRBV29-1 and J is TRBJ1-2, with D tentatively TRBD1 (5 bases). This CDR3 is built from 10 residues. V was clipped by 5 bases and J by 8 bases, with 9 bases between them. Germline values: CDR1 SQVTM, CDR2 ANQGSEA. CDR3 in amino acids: CSVFGDGYTF. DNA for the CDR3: TGCAGCGTTTTTGGGGACGGCTACACCTTC.

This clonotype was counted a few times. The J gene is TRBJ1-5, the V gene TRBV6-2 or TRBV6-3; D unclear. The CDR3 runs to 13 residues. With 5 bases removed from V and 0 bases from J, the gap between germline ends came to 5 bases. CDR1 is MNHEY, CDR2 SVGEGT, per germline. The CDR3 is CASSPYSNQPQHF. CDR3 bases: TGTGCCAGCAGTCCGTATAGCAATCAGCCCCAGCATTTT.